These T cell receptor beta chains were read from a single sample in a study of T cell repertoires in cytomegalovirus infection. From the reads, TCRdb called clonotypes with MiXCR, one entry per CDR3 protein. The repertoire has about 890,000 distinct CDR3 sequences, roughly a third of them found once; the top ten carry 10% to 15%. No antigen has been identified for these receptors. This sample comprised cultured CD8+ T cells from PBMCs, obtained from culture after CMV antigen stimulation. Receptors were obtained from a human donor in good health (CMV status not recorded). Some clones in this sample may be carry-over from other donors' samples. Both conserved end residues are part of each CDR3.

cdr3_aa: CASSPSGFGNQPQHF; j_call: TRBJ1-5; v_call: TRBV12-3/TRBV12-4
cdr3_aa: CASMKGTDFNSPLHF; j_call: TRBJ1-6; v_call: TRBV7-9
cdr3_aa: CASSIDTSPRVGDTQYF; j_call: TRBJ2-3; v_call: TRBV19
cdr3_aa: CASSEEIGSYNEQFF; j_call: TRBJ2-1; v_call: TRBV6-1
cdr3_aa: CASSPVVAGSQETQYF; j_call: TRBJ2-5; v_call: TRBV7-9
cdr3_aa: CASSPSDWYNEQFF; j_call: TRBJ2-1; v_call: TRBV6-6
cdr3_aa: CASSFFLGGTEAFF; j_call: TRBJ1-1; v_call: TRBV12-3/TRBV12-4
cdr3_aa: CASRLKSIGQDTEAFF; j_call: TRBJ1-1; v_call: TRBV5-1
cdr3_aa: CASSYGTSWSYNEQFF; j_call: TRBJ2-1; v_call: TRBV27
cdr3_aa: CASSSPRLALVGVYNEQFF; j_call: TRBJ2-1; v_call: TRBV27
cdr3_aa: CASSPGLVLSYNEQFF; j_call: TRBJ2-1; v_call: TRBV7-6
cdr3_aa: CASSLPRTGWDSPLHF; j_call: TRBJ1-6; v_call: TRBV27
cdr3_aa: CAGLGATGELFF; j_call: TRBJ2-2; v_call: TRBV6-1
cdr3_aa: CAISETIRETQYF; j_call: TRBJ2-5; v_call: TRBV10-3
cdr3_aa: CATSDRGAYEQYF; j_call: TRBJ2-7; v_call: TRBV24-1
cdr3_aa: CASSLGFDRGRSWDIQYF; j_call: TRBJ2-4; v_call: TRBV7-2
cdr3_aa: CATDVSGGNYEQYF; j_call: TRBJ2-7; v_call: TRBV10-3
cdr3_aa: CASSQRGLAGDEQYF; j_call: TRBJ2-7; v_call: TRBV4-1
cdr3_aa: CASSTSGGARNEQFF; j_call: TRBJ2-1; v_call: TRBV7-9
cdr3_aa: CASSSQGVGSDTQYF; j_call: TRBJ2-3; v_call: TRBV7-8
cdr3_aa: CASSSIADMTGELFF; j_call: TRBJ2-2; v_call: TRBV6-5
cdr3_aa: CASSLASGLYQETQYF; j_call: TRBJ2-5; v_call: TRBV11-2
cdr3_aa: CASRAGQNTEAFF; j_call: TRBJ1-1; v_call: TRBV6-1